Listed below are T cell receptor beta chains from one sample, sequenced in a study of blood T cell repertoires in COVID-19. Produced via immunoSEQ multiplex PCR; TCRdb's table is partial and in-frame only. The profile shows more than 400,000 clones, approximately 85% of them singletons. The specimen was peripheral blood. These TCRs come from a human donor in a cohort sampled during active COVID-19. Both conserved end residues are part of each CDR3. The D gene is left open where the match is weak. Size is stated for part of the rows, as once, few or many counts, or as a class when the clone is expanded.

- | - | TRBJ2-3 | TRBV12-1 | TGTGCCAGCAGCCGCGTTGATACGCAGTATTTT | CASSRVDTQYF
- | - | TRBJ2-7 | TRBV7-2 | TGTGCCAGCAGTCCACACAGGGCGGGCGAGCAGTACTTC | CASSPHRAGEQYF
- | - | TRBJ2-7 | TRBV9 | TGTGCCAGCAGCTCCGGAAGTTCAGGGCTTTCTCTCGAGCAGTACTTC | CASSSGSSGLSLEQYF
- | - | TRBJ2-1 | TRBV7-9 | TGTGCCAGCAGTTCCCTTGACAGATTCGCGGTCGAGCAGTTCTTC | CASSSLDRFAVEQFF
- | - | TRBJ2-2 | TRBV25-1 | TGTGCCAGCAGGAGTACCGGGGAGCTGTTTTTT | CASRSTGELFF
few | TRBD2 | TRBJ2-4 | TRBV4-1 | TGCGCCAGCAGCCACCCTAGCGGGAGAGGTGCCAAAAACATTCAGTACTTC | CASSHPSGRGAKNIQYF
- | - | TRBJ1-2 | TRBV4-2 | TGTGCCAGCAGCCGGCGGACAACCGACTATGGCTACACCTTC | CASSRRTTDYGYTF
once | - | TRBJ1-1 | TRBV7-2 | TGTGCCAGCAGCTTAGAAGGCGCCAGACTGTCCGCTGAAGCTTTCTTT | CASSLEGARLSAEAFF
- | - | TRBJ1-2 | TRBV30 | TGTGCCTGGATTCCGCCTATCCGGTGGGGGGACTACACCTTC | CAWIPPIRWGDYTF
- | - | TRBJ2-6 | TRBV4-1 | TGCGCCAGCAGCCAAAGTATGGGGCTCGGGGCCAACGTCCTGACTTTC | CASSQSMGLGANVLTF
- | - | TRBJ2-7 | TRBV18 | TGTGCCAGCTCACCACCCGACAGGCCCTCCTACGAGCAGTACTTC | CASSPPDRPSYEQYF
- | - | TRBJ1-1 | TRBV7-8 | TGTGCCAGCAGCCGCCGCCAGACTTCCAACACTGAAGCTTTCTTT | CASSRRQTSNTEAFF
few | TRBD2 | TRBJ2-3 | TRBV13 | TGTGCCAGCAGCTCTAGGATACCCGATGAGACTAGCGGGAGGCCCACAGATACGCAGTATTTT | CASSSRIPDETSGRPTDTQYF
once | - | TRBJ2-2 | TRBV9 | TGTGCCAGCAGCGTCACAGGGAGTGGCACCGGGGAGCTGTTTTTT | CASSVTGSGTGELFF
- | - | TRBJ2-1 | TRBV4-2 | TGTGCCAGCAGCCAAGACCCCGGGAGCTCGGGGAATGAGCAGTTCTTC | CASSQDPGSSGNEQFF
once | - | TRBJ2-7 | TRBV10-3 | TGTGCCATCAGTGAGGGGTCCCGCGGGGACTACGAGCAGTACTTC | CAISEGSRGDYEQYF
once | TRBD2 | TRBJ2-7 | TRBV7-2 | TGTGCCAGCAGCCTCAGCGGGGGGGCCTACGAGCAGTACTTC | CASSLSGGAYEQYF
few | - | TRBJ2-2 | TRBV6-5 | TGTGCCAGCAGTTACTCAGGGGCGAACACCGGGGAGCTGTTTTTT | CASSYSGANTGELFF
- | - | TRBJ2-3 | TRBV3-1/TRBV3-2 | TGTGCCAGCAGCCATCCCCCTTTAGATACGCAGTATTTT | CASSHPPLDTQYF
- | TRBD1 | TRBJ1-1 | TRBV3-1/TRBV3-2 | TGTGCCAGCAGCCGCCAACAGGGGGCGGGTATCACTGAAGCTTTCTTT | CASSRQQGAGITEAFF
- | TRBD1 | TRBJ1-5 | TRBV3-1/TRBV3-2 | TGTGCCAGCAGCCAGGACAGGGGGAATCAGCCCCAGCATTTT | CASSQDRGNQPQHF
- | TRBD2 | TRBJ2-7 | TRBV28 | TGTGCCAGCACCCGAGCGGGAGGATCCTACGAGCAGTACTTC | CASTRAGGSYEQYF